These 23 T cell receptor beta chains originate from one sample sequenced in a study of blood T cells in healthy people across ages. Using a J-beta primer mix together with a sample-barcoded 5' primer, a second PCR was run for roughly 6 to 11 cycles. TCRdb used MiXCR to reprocess the 5' RACE reads, holding one entry per CDR3 protein. The data show hundreds of thousands of distinct CDR3 sequences, 29% seen once. Sequencing was carried out using blood. All receptors derive from a woman of 80 years or more in good health.

This clonotype was recorded many times. The chain uses TRBV7-2 and TRBJ2-1; D not resolved. Trimming removed 2 bases from V and 7 bases from J, with 6 bases in between. The germline gives CDR1 SGHTA, CDR2 FQGNSA. The length of the CDR3 is 12 residues. The DNA for the CDR3 is TGTGCCAGCAGCTTATGGATAAATGAGCAGTTCTTC. It codes for CASSLWINEQFF.

The gene calls are TRBV20-1 and TRBJ2-1, with TRBD2 matching over 9 bases. Germline CDR1 is DFQATT and CDR2 is SNEGSKA (reference sequence). The V and J ends lost 2 bases and 3 bases, in that order; junction bases with no gene match: 2. The CDR3 consists of 14 residues. The CDR3 region is CSARLAGLYNEQFF. Here the CDR3 DNA reads TGCAGTGCTAGACTAGCGGGACTCTACAATGAGCAGTTCTTC.

This clonotype occurred a few times. V usage is TRBV20-1 and J usage is TRBJ1-2; D not certain. The germline V and J ends were trimmed by 5 bases and 4 bases, with 11 bases remaining between them. CDR1 is DFQATT and CDR2 is SNEGSKA in the germline V gene (reference sequence). The CDR3 runs to 12 residues. CDR3 protein: CSAPSRSYGYTF. The CDR3 coding sequence is TGCAGTGCTCCGTCTAGAAGCTATGGCTACACCTTC.

This clonotype has more than one count but fewer than ten. Possible read error: a much larger clone is one base away. The chain has TRBV20-1 and TRBJ2-3; 13 bases match TRBD2. The CDR3 has 14 residues. Germline assignment: CDR1 DFQATT and CDR2 SNEGSKA (reference sequence). The V gene end was trimmed by 3 bases and the J gene end by 6 bases; junction bases not matched to a gene: 3. The CDR3 DNA reads as TGCAGTGCTAGGGGACTAGCGGGGAGGGATACGCAGTATTTT. Protein: CSARGLAGRDTQYF.

The chain has TRBV12-3 or TRBV12-4 and TRBJ2-5, with 11 bases fitting TRBD2. The DNA end favors TRBJ2-7, so the J call may be wrong. The CDR3 consists of 15 residues. In DNA form, the CDR3 reads TGTGCCAGCAGCCCCGGGACTAGCGGTCTCGACGAGCAGTACTTC. This gives the protein CASSPGTSGLDEQYF.

This clonotype was seen at least ten times. The V gene is TRBV7-2, the J gene TRBJ2-1; TRBD1 or TRBD2 may be the D gene (5 bases each). The V gene's germline CDR1 is SGHTA and CDR2 FQGNSA. With 6 bases removed from V and 0 bases from J, the gap between germline ends came to 12 bases. This CDR3 has 15 residues. CDR3 amino acids: CASSFSGTSYNEQFF. DNA of the CDR3: TGTGCCAGCAGTTTTTCCGGGACCTCCTACAATGAGCAGTTCTTC.

The chain has TRBV20-1 and TRBJ1-6; D perhaps matches TRBD1 (6 bases). The germline V and J ends were trimmed by 0 bases and 9 bases, with 15 bases remaining between them. This CDR3 is 15 amino acids long. Germline-derived CDR1 and CDR2 are DFQATT and SNEGSKA (reference sequence). CDR3 sequence: CSARETGTFGSPLHF. Written as DNA, the CDR3 is TGCAGTGCTAGAGAGACCGGGACATTTGGTTCACCCCTCCACTTT.

The chain carries TRBV7-2 and TRBJ1-2; D is perhaps TRBD1 (6 bases). This CDR3 comprises 16 residues. Germline CDR1 and CDR2: SGHTA and FQGNSA. The V end was cut by 1 base, the J end by 3 bases, with 15 bases between. The CDR3 DNA reads TGTGCCAGCAGCTTAGGGGGGGGCAGAATAGACTATGGCTACACCTTC. Translation: CASSLGGGRIDYGYTF.

This clonotype was counted many times. V and J are TRBV12-3 or TRBV12-4 and TRBJ2-5; D is perhaps TRBD2 (5 bases). This CDR3 comprises 14 residues. The V end lost 4 bases, the J end lost 5 bases, and 14 bases lay between the germline ends. The CDR3 region has the DNA TGTGCCAGCAGTTCCGGTGTGACGGGGGAGACCCAGTACTTC. It codes for CASSSGVTGETQYF.

To note about this clonotype: This may stem from a read error, because a much larger clone lies one nucleotide away. The chain combines TRBV19 with TRBJ2-7; possibly TRBD2 for D (5 bases). Germline-derived CDR1 and CDR2 are LNHDA and SQIVND (reference sequence). CDR3 length equals 14 residues. The CDR3 here is CVSKPFSEAYEQYF. In DNA form, the CDR3 reads TGTGTCAGCAAACCTTTTTCGGAGGCCTACGAGCAGTACTTC. Together with reference TRBV19 and TRBJ2-7, the CDR3 gives the full variable domain: DGGITQSPKYLFRKEGQNVTLSCEQNLNHDAMYWYRQDPGQGLRLIYYSQIVNDFQKGDIAEGYSVSREKKESFPLTVTSAQKNPTAFYLCVSKPFSEAYEQYFGPGTRLTVT.

This clonotype has a count of ten or more. This rearrangement joins TRBV20-1 to TRBJ2-5; TRBD2 matches at 7 bases. Per germline, CDR1 DFQATT and CDR2 SNEGSKA (reference sequence). J lost 2 bases, V lost 0 bases, and 6 bases had no gene match. The CDR3 is made up of 15 amino acids. Written as DNA, the CDR3 is TGCAGTGCTAGAGATCTGAAGGGAGGGCAAGAGACCCAGTACTTC. Amino acids: CSARDLKGGQETQYF.

This clonotype was recorded at least ten times. The chain has TRBV12-3 or TRBV12-4 and TRBJ1-1, with D unresolved. This CDR3 comprises 13 residues. The V and J ends lost 0 bases and 7 bases respectively, with 9 bases between them. CDR3: CASSLAYPVEAFF. CDR3 DNA: TGTGCCAGCAGTTTAGCGTACCCAGTTGAAGCTTTCTTT.

In its sample, this clonotype was seen many times. The J gene is TRBJ2-6, the V gene TRBV24-1; TRBD1 aligns across 10 bases. The CDR3 totals 18 residues. CDR1 KGHDR and CDR2 SFDVKD come from the germline V gene. V was clipped by 4 bases and J by 1 base; unmatched bases: 6. CDR3 sequence: CATSDSGTGVSGANVLTF. CDR3 sequence (DNA): TGTGCCACCAGTGACTCCGGGACAGGGGTATCTGGGGCCAACGTCCTGACTTTC.

This clonotype showed up many times. This sequence joins TRBV20-1 and TRBJ2-3; D is uncertain. Germline V gives CDR1 DFQATT, CDR2 SNEGSKA (reference sequence). The CDR3 length is 13 residues. The V and J ends lost 6 bases and 0 bases respectively, with 10 bases between them. The CDR3 sequence is CSARRRSTDTQYF. CDR3 in DNA: TGCAGTGCCAGACGCCGCAGCACAGATACGCAGTATTTT.

The V gene is TRBV6-2 or TRBV6-3, the J gene TRBJ2-3; the D gene is possibly TRBD1 (6 bases). Germline CDR1 and CDR2: MNHEY and SVGEGT. Trimming removed 5 bases from V and 5 bases from J, with 20 bases in between. CDR3 length: 16 residues. For the CDR3, the DNA is TGTGCCAGCAGTACACTCCACCGGCTAGGGGGAGATACGCAGTATTTT. This gives the protein CASSTLHRLGGDTQYF.

This clonotype was counted ten times or more. This chain uses TRBV15 with TRBJ2-3, with no clear D. The germline V gene has CDR1 LNHNV and CDR2 YYDKDF (reference sequence). CDR3 length: 16 amino acids. V lost 0 bases and J lost 5, with 15 bases in between. CDR3 coding DNA: TGTGCCACCAGCAGAGACAACCTCCCTTGGGAAGATACGCAGTATTTT. Its protein product is CATSRDNLPWEDTQYF.

The chain recombines TRBV24-1 with TRBJ2-5, with D perhaps TRBD1 (6 bases). Germline-derived CDR1 and CDR2 are KGHDR and SFDVKD. The CDR3 totals 14 residues. V shed 0 bases and J shed 11 bases, with 15 bases lying between them. The CDR3 DNA is TGTGCCACCAGTGATTTGAGGGACAAGGATGAGCAGTACTTC. It translates to CATSDLRDKDEQYF.

The V call is TRBV19, the J call TRBJ2-3, with D uncertain. Germline V gives CDR1 LNHDA, CDR2 SQIVND (reference sequence). V lost 3 bases, J lost 6 bases, and 10 bases lay in between. This CDR3 region has 13 residues. CDR3 region: CASSMSRTDTQYF. The CDR3 bases are TGTGCCAGTAGTATGTCTAGGACCGATACGCAGTATTTT.

This clonotype was found many times. This sequence joins TRBV5-1 and TRBJ1-4; D is perhaps TRBD1 (6 bases). This CDR3 comprises 15 residues. The ends were cut back, 3 bases at V and 3 bases at J, with 12 bases in the middle. Germline V gene lookup returns CDR1 SGHRS and CDR2 YFSETQ. CDR3 nucleotides: TGCGCCAGCAGCTCCTGGGACACCGCTAATGAAAAACTGTTTTTT. This translates into CASSSWDTANEKLFF.

At least ten counts were recorded for this clonotype. This chain joins TRBV7-9 and TRBJ1-2; D call uncertain. The germline CDR1 and CDR2 sequences are SEHNR and FQNEAQ (reference sequence). The CDR3 length is 14 residues. The V gene lost 0 bases and the J gene lost 3 bases, with 8 bases spanning the gap. The CDR3 nucleotides are TGTGCCAGCAGCTTAGCATTCCCGGACTATGGCTACACCTTC. The encoded protein is CASSLAFPDYGYTF.

This chain uses TRBV5-1 with TRBJ2-5, with 8 bases fitting TRBD1. The V segment lost 7 bases and the J segment 4 bases; nucleotides outside the gene matches: 12. CDR3 length: 15 residues. CDR1 is SGHRS, CDR2 YFSETQ, per germline. DNA for the CDR3: TGCGCCAGCGGGGGAGGCAGGGGGCCACGAGAGACCCAGTACTTC. Translation: CASGGGRGPRETQYF.

There are many counts of this clonotype. Here the CDR3 DNA reads TGTGCCAGCAGCTTCGTACGGGGCTACCAAGAGACCCAGTACTTC. Translating it yields CASSFVRGYQETQYF. The chain has TRBV11-2 and TRBJ2-5, with D perhaps given as TRBD1 or TRBD2 (5 bases each). V lost 3 bases and J lost 0, with 11 bases in between. This CDR3 has 15 residues. Germline V CDR1 and CDR2: SGHAT, FQNNGV. The full variable domain, its missing parts supplied by reference TRBV11-2 and TRBJ2-5, is EAGVAQSPRYKIIEKRQSVAFWCNPISGHATLYWYQQILGQGPKLLIQFQNNGVVDDSQLPKDRFSAERLKGVDSTLKIQPAKLEDSAVYLCASSFVRGYQETQYFGPGTRLLVL.

The chain has TRBV30 and TRBJ2-2; TRBD2 aligns across 10 bases. The ends lost 3 bases at V and 8 bases at J; junction bases unmatched: 15. Germline-derived CDR1 and CDR2 are GTSNPN and SVGIG (reference sequence). This CDR3 has 17 residues. Written as DNA, the CDR3 is TGTGCCTGGAGGGGAAAGCGGGGGGGAAGATCCCCAGGGGAGCTGTTTTTT. Translated, it gives CAWRGKRGGRSPGELFF.